This T cell receptor beta chain was profiled in a study of control samples from healthy donors and cancer patients. This table comes from immunoSEQ multiplex PCR, and its TCRdb copy is limited to in-frame clones, with some not included. The sample includes fewer than 70,000 clones, 75% to 90% seen only once; the top ten take approximately 2.8%. J lost 4 bases, V lost 5 bases, and 6 bases had no gene match. CDR1 is MNHEY, CDR2 SVGAGI, per germline. This CDR3 is built from 15 residues. The sequenced sample consisted of PBMCs. The origin of this receptor is a woman aged 50 to 60 with lung cancer. V gene TRBV6-5 combines with J gene TRBJ1-3; 9 nucleotides align to TRBD1. As DNA, the CDR3 is TGTGCCAGCAGTCGGGACAGGGACCTCGGAAACACCATATATTTT. Protein: CASSRDRDLGNTIYF.